This entry concerns a single T cell receptor (beta chain). What it recognizes is unknown. This sample is drawn from a study of CD8 T cells in Susac syndrome. Study-wide results and caveats: The study's TCR sequencing and HLA analysis covered a relatively small number of individuals, and the study acknowledged this.

CDR1 and CDR2 (germline): LGHDT, YNNKEL (reference sequence). CDR3 length: 15 residues. V was shortened by 4 bases and J by 6 bases, with 19 bases between the two germline ends. The individuals used as controls were healthy donors who had been matched for both age and sex. Reverse transcription used 0.5 to 1 ug RNA and random hexamers. In TCRdb, the immunoSEQ multiplex PCR reads were re-called with MiXCR into one record per CDR3 protein. There are about 150,000 distinct CDR3 sequences in the sample; under 95% occur only once, and roughly 0.08% lies in the top ten. The sequenced material came from CD4+ T cells from PBMCs. This sequence joins TRBV3-1 and TRBJ2-7; D might be TRBD2 (5 bases). The source of this sequence is a human donor in good health. The CDR3 is CASSLSSRRIPEQYF. The CDR3 DNA sequence: TGTGCCAGCAGCCTCTCCTCCCGGAGGATCCCCGAGCAGTACTTC.